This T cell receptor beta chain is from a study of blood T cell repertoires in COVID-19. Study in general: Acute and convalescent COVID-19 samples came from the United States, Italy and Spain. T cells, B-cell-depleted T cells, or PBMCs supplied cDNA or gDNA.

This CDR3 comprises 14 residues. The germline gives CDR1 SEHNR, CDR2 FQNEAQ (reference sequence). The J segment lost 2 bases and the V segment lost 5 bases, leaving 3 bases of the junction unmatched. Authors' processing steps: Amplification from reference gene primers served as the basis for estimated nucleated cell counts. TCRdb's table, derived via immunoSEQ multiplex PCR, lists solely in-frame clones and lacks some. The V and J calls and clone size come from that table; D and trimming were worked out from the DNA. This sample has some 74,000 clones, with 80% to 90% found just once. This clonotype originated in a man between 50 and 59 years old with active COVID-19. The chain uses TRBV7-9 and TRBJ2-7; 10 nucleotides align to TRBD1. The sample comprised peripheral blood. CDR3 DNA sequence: TGTGCCAGCAGCCGTGGGACAGGGGCCTACGAGCAGTACTTC. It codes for CASSRGTGAYEQYF.